Listed here is a single T cell receptor beta chain. Antigen unknown. Germline lookup yields CDR1 GTSNPN and CDR2 SVGIG (reference sequence). The CDR3 consists of 11 residues. The V end lost 5 bases, the J end lost 5 bases, and 10 bases lay between the germline ends. This sample is drawn from a study of shared clonotypes between healthy human individuals. Overall study findings and caveats: Generation probability values for non-shared clonotypes were lower than those for clonotypes shared by all four donors.

TCRdb's copy holds only in-frame clones and misses some; the assay was immunoSEQ multiplex PCR. This table holds around 2.1 million clones, about 92% found once. Positive CCR7 selection of CD45RO-negative cells yielded the naive CD8 cells, and terminally differentiated effector memory CD45RA+ cells were excluded. Caucasian adults living in Nashville, Tennessee, provided all samples. The material sequenced was naive CD8+ T cells from PBMCs. The source of this sequence is a man in his late teens or twenties in good health. Some clones in this sample may be carry-over from other donors' samples. The rearrangement joins TRBV30 to TRBJ2-7; D is unclear. The CDR3 bases are TGTGCCTGGTCCTCCGGTAACGAGCAGTACTTC. It is translated as CAWSSGNEQYF.